Each of the 21 T cell receptor beta chains below was sequenced from the same sample in a study of cytomegalovirus exposure and HLA in healthy donors. TCRdb keeps only in-frame clones here, not all; method: immunoSEQ multiplex PCR. This table has more than 200,000 clones, about 90% appearing once. Sequencing was done on a sample of PBMCs. The receptors derive from a woman between 25 and 40 years old in good health and CMV-seronegative.

The chain links TRBV11-3 to TRBJ1-5; 8 bases match TRBD1. This CDR3 comprises 19 residues. V lost 0 bases and J lost 2; bases outside the gene matches: 12. Germline CDR1 SGHNT, CDR2 YENEEA. CDR3 bases: TGTGCCAGCAGCTTAGATGGCGGACAGGGACTCAGTGGCAATCAGCCCCAGCATTTT. This encodes CASSLDGGQGLSGNQPQHF. Drawing the rest from reference TRBV11-3 and TRBJ1-5, the complete variable domain is EAGVVQSPRYKIIEKKQPVAFWCNPISGHNTLYWYLQNLGQGPELLIRYENEEAVDDSQLPKDRFSAERLKGVDSTLKIQPAELGDSAVYLCASSLDGGQGLSGNQPQHFGDGTRLSIL.

The chain joins TRBV6-7 to TRBJ2-7; possibly TRBD2 for D (6 bases). TRBV6-7 is filed as an ORF, its function uncertain. V lost 0 bases and J 2 bases, leaving 11 bases between the germline ends. The CDR3 length is 15 residues. CDR3: CASSYSASETYEQYF. The DNA of the CDR3 is TGTGCCAGCAGTTACTCTGCTAGCGAGACCTACGAGCAGTACTTC.

V usage is TRBV29-1 and J usage is TRBJ2-3; D is uncertain. Germline CDR1 reads SQVTM; CDR2 reads ANQGSEA. Deletions cut 3 bases from V and 6 bases from J, with 4 bases between. This CDR3 contains 10 residues. For the CDR3, the DNA is TGCAGCGTTGACTCGGATACGCAGTATTTT. Translating it yields CSVDSDTQYF.

J is TRBJ2-1 and V is TRBV27; D possibly corresponds to TRBD2 (6 bases). From germline, CDR1 is MNHEY and CDR2 SMNVEV (reference sequence). The V end was cut by 5 bases, the J end by 1 base, with 12 bases between. CDR3 length: 15 residues. The CDR3, as DNA: TGTGCCAGCAGTCCAAATAGCGGATCCTACAATGAGCAGTTCTTC. This sequence encodes CASSPNSGSYNEQFF.

A single count supports this clone. This chain uses TRBV5-3 with TRBJ2-3; D is unresolved. TRBV5-3 is known as an ORF, though its function is uncertain. The CDR3 is 20 residues long. V lost 1 base and J lost 0, with 24 bases in between. CDR3 region: CARSLIPLRTSGSSTDTQYF. The CDR3 DNA sequence: TGTGCCAGAAGCTTGATTCCCCTACGAACCTCCGGTTCTAGCACAGATACGCAGTATTTT.

The rearrangement uses TRBV5-4 and TRBJ2-1, with a possible D match to TRBD2 (5 bases). Germline CDR1 is SGHNT and CDR2 is YYREEE (reference sequence). V lost 3 bases and J 10 bases, leaving 17 bases between the germline ends. The CDR3 sequence is 14 residues long. The CDR3 reads CASSWEGLSVEQFF. In DNA, the CDR3 is TGTGCCAGCAGCTGGGAAGGACTCTCCGTCGAGCAGTTCTTC. Supplemented by reference TRBV5-4 and TRBJ2-1, the full variable domain reads ETGVTQSPTHLIKTRGQQVTLRCSSQSGHNTVSWYQQALGQGPQFIFQYYREEENGRGNFPPRFSGLQFPNYSSELNVNALELDDSALYLCASSWEGLSVEQFFGPGTRLTVL.

The genes are TRBV29-1 and TRBJ2-7; 9 bases match TRBD1. The germline CDR1 and CDR2 sequences are SQVTM and ANQGSEA. V trimming: 5 bases; J trimming: 4 bases; junction bases outside the gene matches: 9. The CDR3 is made up of 14 amino acids. The CDR3 protein is CSVQRGTGTYEQYF. The CDR3 DNA reads TGCAGCGTTCAAAGAGGGACAGGGACGTACGAGCAGTACTTC.

The rearrangement uses TRBV6-5 and TRBJ2-7; 7 bases agree with TRBD1. This CDR3 has 14 amino acids. Germline trimming cut 2 bases from V and 0 bases from J; bases unmatched to any gene: 1. CDR1 and CDR2 (germline): MNHEY, SVGAGI. The CDR3 is CASSYRGLSYEQYF. CDR3 DNA sequence: TGTGCCAGCAGTTACAGGGGGCTCTCCTACGAGCAGTACTTC.

The rearrangement uses TRBV6-5 and TRBJ2-5, with a possible D match to TRBD2 (6 bases). The CDR3 length is 16 residues. The V and J ends lost 0 bases and 1 base respectively, with 12 bases between them. Germline V gene lookup returns CDR1 MNHEY and CDR2 SVGAGI. CDR3 sequence (DNA): TGTGCCAGCAGTTACTCGCAGGCGGGGCTCCAAGAGACCCAGTACTTC. Protein product: CASSYSQAGLQETQYF.

This chain connects TRBV9 to TRBJ2-1; possibly TRBD1 or TRBD2 for D (5 bases each). The CDR3 is 11 amino acids. Trimming pared 0 bases from V and 10 bases from J, leaving 5 bases between. Germline V gene sequence: CDR1 SGDLS, CDR2 YYNGEE. CDR3 DNA: TGTGCCAGCAGCGTAGGGGACGAGCAGTTCTTC. Translation gives CASSVGDEQFF.

The J gene is TRBJ2-1, the V gene TRBV6-4; TRBD1 might be the D (6 bases). Germline-derived CDR1 and CDR2 are MRHNA and SNTAGT. This CDR3 is 15 amino acids long. V dropped 6 bases and J dropped 0 bases, with 12 bases sitting between them. The CDR3 nucleotides read TGTGCCAGCAGACCAAGACAGGACTCCTACAATGAGCAGTTCTTC. Its translation is CASRPRQDSYNEQFF.

This clone was seen just once. The chain employs TRBV11-2 and TRBJ1-1; 7 positions match TRBD1. Germline CDR1 SGHAT, CDR2 FQNNGV. The CDR3 loop spans 16 amino acids. V was pared by 4 bases and J by 1 base, with 9 bases of the junction left unmatched. This chain's CDR3 is CASSSPRDSPNTEAFF. The CDR3 DNA reads TGTGCCAGCAGCTCCCCCCGGGACAGCCCGAACACTGAAGCTTTCTTT.

This chain connects TRBV5-6 to TRBJ2-7; a weak D match, TRBD1 (5 bases). With 0 bases removed from V and 4 bases from J, the gap between germline ends came to 17 bases. Germline loops: CDR1 SGHDT, CDR2 YYEEEE. The CDR3 is 16 residues long. The CDR3 loop reads CASSLADGQNRYEQYF. CDR3 sequence (DNA): TGTGCCAGCAGCTTGGCCGATGGACAAAACCGGTACGAGCAGTACTTC.

The rearrangement links TRBV28 to TRBJ2-3; D ambiguous. The CDR3 contains 15 residues. V was trimmed by 5 bases and J by 9 bases, leaving 21 bases between them. In germline, CDR1 is MDHEN, CDR2 SYDVKM. The CDR3 DNA follows: TGTGCCAGCAGTATCCCACGACAAATCTCGGAGACGCAGTATTTT. This sequence encodes CASSIPRQISETQYF.

The chain recombines TRBV15 with TRBJ1-1; no clear D. Trimming took off 3 bases at V and 10 bases at J, with 15 bases between the two ends. Germline-derived CDR1 and CDR2 are LNHNV and YYDKDF (reference sequence). This CDR3 spans 13 amino acids. This CDR3 is CATSSNSGLGAFF. The CDR3 DNA is TGTGCCACCAGCAGTAATTCAGGTCTGGGAGCTTTCTTT.

The V and J genes are TRBV9 and TRBJ2-1; 12 bases are shared with TRBD2. This CDR3 is 17 amino acids long. Germline-derived CDR1 and CDR2 are SGDLS and YYNGEE. Unmatched junction bases numbered 3, after V lost 2 bases and J lost 0 bases. The CDR3 nucleotides are TGTGCCAGCAGCGTTCGGACTAGCGGGGACTCCTACAATGAGCAGTTCTTC. This codes for CASSVRTSGDSYNEQFF.

This clone was found a few times. The chain uses TRBV7-3 and TRBJ2-1; 7 bases fit TRBD2. The CDR3 is made up of 13 amino acids. The germline gives CDR1 SGHTA, CDR2 FQGTGA. The trim removed 3 bases at V and 9 bases at J, leaving 5 bases unmatched. The CDR3 DNA reads as TGTGCCAGCAGCTTGGGCGGGAGTACTGAGCAGTTCTTC. It translates to CASSLGGSTEQFF.

The chain combines TRBV4-3 with TRBJ1-1, with unresolved D. V lost 0 bases and J 1 base, leaving 6 bases between the germline ends. CDR3 length: 14 amino acids. Looked up from germline, CDR1 is LGHNA and CDR2 is YSLEER. CDR3 bases: TGCGCCAGCAGCCAAGAGGGAGGGAACACTGAAGCTTTCTTT. Translated, it gives CASSQEGGNTEAFF.

The V gene is TRBV9, the J gene TRBJ2-3; TRBD2 matches at 8 bases. The germline V gene has CDR1 SGDLS and CDR2 YYNGEE. This CDR3 is built from 15 residues. Trimming at V came to 4 bases and at J to 6 bases, leaving 10 bases not matched to a gene. The CDR3 protein is CASSQLAVMGDTQYF. In nucleotides, the CDR3 is TGTGCCAGCAGCCAACTAGCGGTAATGGGGGATACGCAGTATTTT.

The chain carries TRBV28 and TRBJ2-4; D may be TRBD1 (6 bases). The CDR3 consists of 12 residues. CDR1 is MDHEN and CDR2 is SYDVKM in the germline V gene. Trimming stripped 3 bases from V and 13 bases from J, with 13 bases between. The CDR3, as DNA: TGTGCCAGCAGTTTTCTTATGGGGGCACAGTACTTC. This translates into CASSFLMGAQYF.

Notes on this clone: One junction end disagrees with the germline gene, perhaps due to a read error. This chain uses TRBV9 with TRBJ2-1, with 9 bases lining up with TRBD2. This CDR3 has 18 residues. In germline, CDR1 is SGDLS, CDR2 YYNGEE. For the CDR3, the DNA is TGTGTCAGCAGCGCCACCCCCCGACTAGCGGAACTATACAATGAGCAGTTCTTC. The encoded protein is CVSSATPRLAELYNEQFF.